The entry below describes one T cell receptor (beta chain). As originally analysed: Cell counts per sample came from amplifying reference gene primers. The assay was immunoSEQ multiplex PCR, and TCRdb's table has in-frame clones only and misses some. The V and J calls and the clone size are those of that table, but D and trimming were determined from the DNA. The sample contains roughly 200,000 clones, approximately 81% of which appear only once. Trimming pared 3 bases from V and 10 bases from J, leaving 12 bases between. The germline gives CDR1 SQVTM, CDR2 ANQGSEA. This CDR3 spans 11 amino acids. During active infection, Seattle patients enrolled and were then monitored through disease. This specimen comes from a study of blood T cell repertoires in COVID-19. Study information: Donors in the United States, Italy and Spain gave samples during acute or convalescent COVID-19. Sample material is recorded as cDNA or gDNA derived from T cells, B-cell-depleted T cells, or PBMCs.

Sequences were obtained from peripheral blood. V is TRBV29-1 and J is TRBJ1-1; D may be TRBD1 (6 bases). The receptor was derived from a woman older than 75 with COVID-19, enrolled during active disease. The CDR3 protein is CSVDQGLTAFF. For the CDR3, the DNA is TGCAGCGTTGATCAGGGGCTCACAGCTTTCTTT.